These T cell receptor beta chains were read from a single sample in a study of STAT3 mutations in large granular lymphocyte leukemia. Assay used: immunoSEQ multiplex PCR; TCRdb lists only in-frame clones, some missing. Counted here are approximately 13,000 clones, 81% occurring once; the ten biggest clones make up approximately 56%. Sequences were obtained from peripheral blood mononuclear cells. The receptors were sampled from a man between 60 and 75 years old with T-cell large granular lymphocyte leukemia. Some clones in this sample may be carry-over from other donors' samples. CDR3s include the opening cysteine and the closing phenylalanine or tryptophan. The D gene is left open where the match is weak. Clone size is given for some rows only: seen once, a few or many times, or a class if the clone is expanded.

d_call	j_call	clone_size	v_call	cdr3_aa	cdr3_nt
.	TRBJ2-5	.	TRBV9	CASSPNSQETQYF	TGTGCCAGCAGCCCTAACTCTCAAGAGACCCAGTACTTC
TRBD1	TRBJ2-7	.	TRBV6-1	CASSELRGRSEQYF	TGTGCCAGCAGTGAACTTAGGGGGCGCAGCGAGCAGTACTTC
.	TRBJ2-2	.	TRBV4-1	CASSQVGSGELFF	TGCGCCAGCAGCCAAGTAGGGTCCGGGGAGCTGTTTTTT
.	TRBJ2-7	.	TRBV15	CATSEMGQTGISYEQYF	TGTGCCACCAGCGAGATGGGTCAGACAGGCATCTCCTACGAGCAGTACTTC
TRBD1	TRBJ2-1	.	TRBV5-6	CASSLVADRGLTNEQFF	TGTGCCAGCAGCTTGGTGGCGGACAGGGGGCTCACTAATGAGCAGTTCTTC
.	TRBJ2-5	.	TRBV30	CAWSVGRQGTQYF	TGTGCCTGGAGTGTAGGCCGCCAAGGGACCCAGTACTTC
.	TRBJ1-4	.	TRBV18	CASSTQNEKLFF	TGTGCCAGCTCAACCCAGAATGAAAAACTGTTTTTT
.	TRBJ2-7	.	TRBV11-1	CASSLASAPTYEQYF	TGTGCCAGCAGCTTAGCTAGTGCCCCCACCTACGAGCAGTACTTC
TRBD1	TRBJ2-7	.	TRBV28	CARDRGHEQYF	TGTGCCCGGGACAGGGGTCACGAGCAGTACTTC
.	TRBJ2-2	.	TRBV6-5	CASSYFQATGELFF	TGTGCCAGCAGTTACTTCCAGGCGACCGGGGAGCTGTTTTTT
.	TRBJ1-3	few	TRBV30	CAWSRDSGSGNTIYF	TGTGCCTGGAGTCGGGACTCGGGCTCTGGAAACACCATATATTTT
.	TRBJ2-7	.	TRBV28	CASARAPTYEQYF	TGTGCCAGCGCCCGAGCGCCTACCTACGAGCAGTACTTC
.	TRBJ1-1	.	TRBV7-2	CASSLGGGYAFF	TGTGCCAGCAGCTTAGGGGGTGGGTATGCTTTCTTT
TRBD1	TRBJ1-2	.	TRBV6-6	CASSYDRGYGYTF	TGTGCCAGCAGTTACGACAGGGGGTATGGCTACACCTTC
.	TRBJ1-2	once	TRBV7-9	CASSLAPTGDTYGYTF	TGTGCCAGCAGCTTAGCGCCGACAGGTGATACCTATGGCTACACCTTC